Below, one T cell receptor (beta chain) is given with its context. As yet, its antigen is unknown. This entry belongs to a study of blood T cells in healthy people across ages. Study observations and caveats: Versus aged donors, long-lived donors had higher diversity and more naive CD4+ cells. Per million T cells, the diversity of TCR beta decreased roughly linearly as age advanced.

There were healthy Caucasian individuals from Russia, aged about 6 to 100, serving as donors. Per sample, extraction of total RNA gave at least 6 micrograms in every case. The germline CDR1 and CDR2 sequences are LGHDT and YNNKEL (reference sequence). Trimming left V 8 bases short and J 8 bases short, with 15 bases between. The CDR3 is made up of 13 amino acids. It was with a sample-barcoded 5' primer and a J-beta primer mix that a second PCR of about 6 to 12 cycles was run. In TCRdb, the 5' RACE reads were re-called with MiXCR into one record per CDR3 protein. This table holds about 1.1 million distinct CDR3 sequences, under 40% found once.

The chain employs TRBV3-1 and TRBJ1-4, with D maybe TRBD1 (6 bases). The sequence was obtained from a man between 18 and 35 years old in good health. Material for sequencing was blood. The CDR3 coding sequence is TGTGCCAGCGGCCCCGGGGGCCGCGAAAAACTGTTTTTT. It translates to CASGPGGREKLFF.